These 20 T cell receptor beta chains originate from one sample sequenced in a study of T cell responses to AZD1222 COVID-19 vaccine. Produced via immunoSEQ multiplex PCR; TCRdb's table is partial and in-frame only. This table has 150,000 to 200,000 clones, 87% appearing once. Here the sequenced sample was peripheral blood, taken on day 0 of MenACWY control vaccination. These receptors were obtained from an adult in good health.

The chain couples TRBV4-3 to TRBJ1-2, with D maybe TRBD1 (6 bases). The CDR3 loop spans 15 amino acids. Germline V gene data show CDR1 as LGHNA and CDR2 as YSLEER. V dropped 3 bases and J dropped 3 bases, with 14 bases sitting between them. Here the CDR3 DNA reads TGCGCCAGCAGCCATGATCGGGGGCCGGACTATGGCTACACCTTC. This encodes CASSHDRGPDYGYTF.

V is TRBV12-5 and J is TRBJ2-3, with no clear D. V lost 7 bases and J lost 0, with 11 bases in between. This CDR3 has 14 residues. From germline, CDR1 is LGHNT and CDR2 FRNRAP. Written as DNA, the CDR3 is TGTGCTAGTGCCCCCCATTTAAGCACAGATACGCAGTATTTT. Protein sequence: CASAPHLSTDTQYF.

The gene calls are TRBV27 and TRBJ2-5; 10 bases are shared with TRBD2. The CDR3 has 15 amino acids. Germline trimming cut 5 bases from V and 5 bases from J; bases unmatched to any gene: 8. The germline V gene encodes CDR1 MNHEY and CDR2 SMNVEV (reference sequence). In DNA, the CDR3 is TGTGCCAGCAGTCGACCCGGGACTAGCGAGGAGACCCAGTACTTC. It specifies CASSRPGTSEETQYF.

The chain uses TRBV3-1 (or the pseudogene TRBV3-2) and TRBJ1-1, with D tentatively TRBD1 (5 bases). CDR3 length equals 14 residues. Trimming took 7 bases from V and 2 from J, leaving 14 bases between them. The V gene's germline CDR1 is LGHDT and CDR2 YNNKEL (reference sequence). The CDR3: CASNSLDRNTEAFF. Written as DNA, the CDR3 is TGTGCCAGCAACTCTCTAGACAGAAACACTGAAGCTTTCTTT.

The J gene is TRBJ2-1, the V gene TRBV27; the match to TRBD2 covers 7 bases. CDR1 is MNHEY and CDR2 is SMNVEV in the germline V gene (reference sequence). CDR3 length: 16 residues. The J segment lost 0 bases and the V segment lost 5 bases, leaving 7 bases of the junction unmatched. CDR3 nucleotide sequence: TGTGCCAGCAGTCCAGGACTAGTCGGCTCCTACAATGAGCAGTTCTTC. Translation gives CASSPGLVGSYNEQFF.

The chain couples TRBV7-3 to TRBJ2-3, with unresolved D. The CDR3 sequence is 13 residues long. The V gene's germline CDR1 is SGHTA and CDR2 FQGTGA. With 5 bases removed from V and 0 bases from J, the gap between germline ends came to 6 bases. The CDR3: CASSPPSTDTQYF. The CDR3 coding sequence is TGTGCCAGCAGCCCCCCCAGCACAGATACGCAGTATTTT.

This clone was observed a single time. V and J are TRBV5-1 and TRBJ2-3; TRBD2 aligns across 11 bases. The CDR3 loop spans 15 amino acids. Germline trimming cut 6 bases from V and 0 bases from J; bases unmatched to any gene: 3. Germline V gives CDR1 SGHRS, CDR2 YFSETQ. In nucleotides, the CDR3 is TGCGCCAGCAAACTAGCGGGGGATAGCACAGATACGCAGTATTTT. It is translated as CASKLAGDSTDTQYF.

The rearrangement joins TRBV3-1 (or the pseudogene TRBV3-2) to TRBJ2-3, with TRBD2 matching over 13 bases. This CDR3 comprises 15 residues. With V trimmed by 4 bases and J by 9 bases, 7 bases remained unmatched. Germline-derived CDR1 and CDR2 are LGHDT and YNNKEL (reference sequence). The DNA of the CDR3 is TGTGCCAGCAGCCCTAGGACTAGCGGGAGTGGAACGCAGTATTTT. Translated, it gives CASSPRTSGSGTQYF.

This rearrangement joins TRBV5-4 to TRBJ1-3; D is possibly TRBD1 (6 bases). From germline, CDR1 is SGHNT and CDR2 YYREEE (reference sequence). This CDR3 is 16 amino acids long. V lost 2 bases and J 0 bases, leaving 12 bases between the germline ends. The CDR3 DNA is TGTGCCAGCAGCTTCGGACAGATGAGCTCTGGAAACACCATATATTTT. It yields the protein CASSFGQMSSGNTIYF.

This chain joins TRBV12-3 or TRBV12-4 and TRBJ1-5; a weak D match, TRBD1 (6 bases). The V end lost 3 bases, the J end lost 9 bases, and 12 bases lay between the germline ends. The CDR3 contains 13 residues. The CDR3, as DNA: TGTGCCAGCAGTTTCAGGGAAGGGGGGCCCCAGCATTTT. Amino acids: CASSFREGGPQHF.

This clone came up a few times. V usage is TRBV2 and J usage is TRBJ1-1; possible D gene TRBD1, 5 bases. The CDR3 length is 18 residues. CDR1 is SNHLY and CDR2 is FYNNEI in the germline V gene. The ends were cut back, 7 bases at V and 5 bases at J, with 29 bases in the middle. The DNA for the CDR3 is TGTGCCAGCATTAAGGGTCTTATGGGGGTGGGGACTAGGACTGAAGCTTTCTTT. The encoded protein is CASIKGLMGVGTRTEAFF.

The CDR3 is CASSVPQGRGSNQPQHF. CDR3 DNA sequence: TGTGCCAGCAGTGTACCACAGGGGAGGGGGAGCAATCAGCCCCAGCATTTT. The rearrangement links TRBV6-1 to TRBJ1-5; TRBD1 agrees at 7 bases. The V segment lost 4 bases and the J segment 1 base; nucleotides outside the gene matches: 10. This CDR3 is built from 17 residues. Germline V gives CDR1 MNHNS, CDR2 SASEGT.

This rearrangement joins TRBV7-2 to TRBJ1-6; tentatively, D is TRBD1 (6 bases). There are 16 residues in the CDR3. Germline-derived CDR1 and CDR2 are SGHTA and FQGNSA. V lost 1 base to trimming and J lost 7 bases, with 14 bases between them. CDR3 amino acids: CASSLVGTKTNSPLHF. DNA of the CDR3: TGTGCCAGCAGCTTAGTAGGGACAAAAACGAATTCACCCCTCCACTTT.

The chain is built from TRBV9 and TRBJ2-1; 8 positions agree with TRBD1. The germline CDR1 and CDR2 sequences are SGDLS and YYNGEE. The CDR3 is 16 residues long. V trimming: 4 bases; J trimming: 4 bases; junction bases outside the gene matches: 10. The CDR3 DNA reads as TGTGCCAGCAGCCCCCAAAGGACAGGGTTTTACAATGAGCAGTTCTTC. Translated: CASSPQRTGFYNEQFF.

The sample holds a few counts of this clone. The chain joins TRBV5-8 to TRBJ1-5; 9 nucleotides line up with TRBD1. Germline lookup yields CDR1 SGHTS and CDR2 YDEGEE. With V trimmed by 4 bases and J by 0 bases, 2 bases remained unmatched. This CDR3 has 15 residues. The CDR3 DNA reads TGTGCCAGCAGCGACAGGGGGTATAGCAATCAGCCCCAGCATTTT. Protein product: CASSDRGYSNQPQHF.

The V call is TRBV7-6, the J call TRBJ2-7, with a weak D call TRBD1 (5 bases). The CDR3 spans 16 residues. Trimming cost V 0 bases and J 4 bases, with 16 bases left between them. Germline values: CDR1 SGHVS, CDR2 FNYEAQ. The chain's CDR3 is CASSLADSLGSYEQYF. CDR3 nucleotide sequence: TGTGCCAGCAGCTTAGCCGACAGCCTGGGGTCATACGAGCAGTACTTC.

As regards this clone: The DNA is left out, because the CDR3 cannot be placed on it with certainty; the CDR3 is given as TCRdb lists it. The V gene is TRBV30, the J gene TRBJ1-2. With termini counted, the CDR3 has 13 amino acids. Per the germline V gene, CDR1 is GTSNPN and CDR2 is SVGIG (reference sequence). CDR3: CAWTSGQNYGYTF.

This clone was observed a single time. The gene calls are TRBV27 and TRBJ1-5; tentative D call: TRBD1 (5 bases). Trimming cost V 2 bases and J 1 base, with 12 bases left between them. Looked up from germline, CDR1 is MNHEY and CDR2 is SMNVEV (reference sequence). The CDR3 runs 16 residues. DNA of the CDR3: TGTGCCAGCAGTTTACTAGGGGAGGGAAGCAATCAGCCCCAGCATTTT. Translated, it gives CASSLLGEGSNQPQHF.

This chain's CDR3 is CASSLWGGDEQYF. The CDR3 DNA is TGTGCCAGCAGCTTATGGGGAGGCGACGAGCAGTACTTC. The chain uses TRBV7-8 and TRBJ2-7; possibly TRBD2 for D (6 bases). In germline, CDR1 is SGHVS, CDR2 FQNEAQ. The CDR3 is 13 amino acids. V shed 2 bases and J shed 5 bases, with 10 bases lying between them. The full variable domain, rest sourced from reference TRBV7-8 and TRBJ2-7, is GAGVSQSPRYKVAKRGQDVALRCDPISGHVSLFWYQQALGQGPEFLTYFQNEAQLDKSGLPSDRFFAERPEGSVSTLKIQRTQQEDSAVYLCASSLWGGDEQYFGPGTRLTVT.

In its sample, this clone was seen once. CDR3 protein: CASSESWNRAANTEAFF. CDR3 in DNA: TGTGCCAGCAGTGAATCCTGGAATCGGGCGGCGAACACTGAAGCTTTCTTT. The chain is built from TRBV25-1 and TRBJ1-1, with D unresolved. V lost 1 base and J 1 base, leaving 16 bases between the germline ends. The CDR3 runs to 17 residues. CDR1 and CDR2 from the germline V gene are MGHDK and SYGVNS.